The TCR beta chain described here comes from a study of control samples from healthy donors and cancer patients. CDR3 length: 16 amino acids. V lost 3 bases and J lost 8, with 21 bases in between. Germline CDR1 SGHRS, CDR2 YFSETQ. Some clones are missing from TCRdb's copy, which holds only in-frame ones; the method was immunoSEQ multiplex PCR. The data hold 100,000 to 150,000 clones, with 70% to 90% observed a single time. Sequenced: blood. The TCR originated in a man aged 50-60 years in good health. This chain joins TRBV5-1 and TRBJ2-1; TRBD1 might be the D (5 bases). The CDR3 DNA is TGCGCCAGCAGCTCCAGGGAACTATCATTAGTGGATGAGCAGTTCTTC. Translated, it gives CASSSRELSLVDEQFF.